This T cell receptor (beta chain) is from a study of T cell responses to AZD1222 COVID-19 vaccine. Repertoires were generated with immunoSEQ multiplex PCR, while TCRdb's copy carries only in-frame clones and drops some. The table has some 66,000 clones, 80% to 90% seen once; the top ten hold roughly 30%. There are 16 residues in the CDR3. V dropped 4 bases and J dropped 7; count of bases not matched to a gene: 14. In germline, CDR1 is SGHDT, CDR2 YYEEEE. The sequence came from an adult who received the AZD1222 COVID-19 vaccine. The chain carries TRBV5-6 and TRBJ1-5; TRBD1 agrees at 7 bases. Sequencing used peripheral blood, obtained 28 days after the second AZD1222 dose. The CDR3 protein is CASSGRTGGGRQPQHF. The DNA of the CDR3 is TGTGCCAGCAGCGGCCGGACAGGTGGAGGGAGACAGCCCCAGCATTTT.